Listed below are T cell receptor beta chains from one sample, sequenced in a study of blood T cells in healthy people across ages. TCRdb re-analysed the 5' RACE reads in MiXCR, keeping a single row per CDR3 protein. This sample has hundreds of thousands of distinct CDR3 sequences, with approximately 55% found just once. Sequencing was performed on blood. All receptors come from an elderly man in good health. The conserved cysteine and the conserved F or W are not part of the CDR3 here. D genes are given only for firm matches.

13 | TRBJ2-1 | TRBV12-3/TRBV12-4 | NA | ASGQAPSSYNEQF
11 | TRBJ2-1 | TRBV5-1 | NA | ASSLAGREEQF
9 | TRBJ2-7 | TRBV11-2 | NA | ASSSVYEQY
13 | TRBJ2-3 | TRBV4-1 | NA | ASSPVVASTDTQY
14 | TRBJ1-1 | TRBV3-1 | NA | ASTRPGPGGNTEAF
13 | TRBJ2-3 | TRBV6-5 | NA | ASSYVLARPDTQY
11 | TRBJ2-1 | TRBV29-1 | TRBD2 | SVGTSGRPEQF
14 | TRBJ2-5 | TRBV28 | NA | ASSSALGGGEETQY
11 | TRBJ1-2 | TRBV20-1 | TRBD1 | SAVPGTVDGYT
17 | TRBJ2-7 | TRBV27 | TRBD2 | ASSKVGLAGSGGRYEQY
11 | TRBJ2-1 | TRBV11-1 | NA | ASSSRGGNEQF
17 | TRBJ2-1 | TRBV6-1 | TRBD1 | ASSPPGQGLEGSYNEQF
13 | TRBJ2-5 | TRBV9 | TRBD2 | ASSVGVTSGYTQY
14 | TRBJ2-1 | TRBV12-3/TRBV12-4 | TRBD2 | ASSDLAGGGTDTQF
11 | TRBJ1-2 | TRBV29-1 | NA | SVEVFLSGGYT
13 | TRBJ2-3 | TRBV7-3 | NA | ASSLYGRSGDTQY
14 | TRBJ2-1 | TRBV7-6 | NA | ASSSAWSAGDHEQF
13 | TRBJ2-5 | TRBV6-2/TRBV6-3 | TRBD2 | ASRGLAGSRETQY
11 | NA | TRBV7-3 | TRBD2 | ASSSSGGGEQY
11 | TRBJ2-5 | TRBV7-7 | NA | ASSYGLGETQY
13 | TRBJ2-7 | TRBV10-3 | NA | AISESWGGTYEQY